This T cell receptor (beta chain) was recovered during a study of blood T cell repertoires in COVID-19. This clone was seen a handful of times. Data came from immunoSEQ multiplex PCR; TCRdb stores just in-frame clones and leaves some out. The data contain under 150,000 clones, more than 75% of them seen just once; the ten biggest clones take up about 1.6%. Germline trimming cut 4 bases from V and 7 bases from J; bases unmatched to any gene: 8. CDR3 length equals 15 residues. The germline V gene has CDR1 LNHDA and CDR2 SQIVND (reference sequence). This TCR was recovered from a human donor in a cohort sampled during active COVID-19. The genes are TRBV19 and TRBJ1-2, with 11 bases that match TRBD1. Sequencing was carried out using peripheral blood. The CDR3 region has the DNA TGTGCCAGTAGTAAATACTTTGGACAGGGGGCTGGCTACACCTTC. Residues: CASSKYFGQGAGYTF.